The present T cell receptor (beta chain) was sequenced within a study of T cells in Graves' hyperthyroidism and ophthalmopathy. Patients were excluded because of uncontrolled infection, other autoimmune disease, pregnancy or lactation. Blood was drawn at first hyperthyroidism diagnosis, before any ophthalmopathy symptoms. Study-level points and caveats: Among clonotypes expanded in thyroid above 0.001, most were also found in blood.

The germline V gene encodes CDR1 MNHEY and CDR2 SMNVEV (reference sequence). The ends were cut back, 7 bases at V and 0 bases at J, with 12 bases in the middle. The CDR3 contains 15 residues. This clonotype has at least ten counts. Its antigen is still unknown. Amplified TCR beta CDR3 regions derived from RNA transcripts. The HTBI set primed first-round TCR CDR3 RT-PCR. Each CDR3 protein is one row after TCRdb ran MiXCR on the multiplex PCR reads. Of roughly 300,000 distinct CDR3 sequences detected, less than 30% appear once; the ten largest clones hold about a quarter. The V and J genes are TRBV27 and TRBJ2-2; D unclear. The source of this sequence is a man aged 35 to 55 with Graves' hyperthyroidism that later progressed to Graves' ophthalmopathy. The sequenced sample was blood. This CDR3 reads CASTGIVPNTGELFF. Here the CDR3 DNA reads TGTGCCAGCACTGGGATTGTACCGAACACCGGGGAGCTGTTTTTT.